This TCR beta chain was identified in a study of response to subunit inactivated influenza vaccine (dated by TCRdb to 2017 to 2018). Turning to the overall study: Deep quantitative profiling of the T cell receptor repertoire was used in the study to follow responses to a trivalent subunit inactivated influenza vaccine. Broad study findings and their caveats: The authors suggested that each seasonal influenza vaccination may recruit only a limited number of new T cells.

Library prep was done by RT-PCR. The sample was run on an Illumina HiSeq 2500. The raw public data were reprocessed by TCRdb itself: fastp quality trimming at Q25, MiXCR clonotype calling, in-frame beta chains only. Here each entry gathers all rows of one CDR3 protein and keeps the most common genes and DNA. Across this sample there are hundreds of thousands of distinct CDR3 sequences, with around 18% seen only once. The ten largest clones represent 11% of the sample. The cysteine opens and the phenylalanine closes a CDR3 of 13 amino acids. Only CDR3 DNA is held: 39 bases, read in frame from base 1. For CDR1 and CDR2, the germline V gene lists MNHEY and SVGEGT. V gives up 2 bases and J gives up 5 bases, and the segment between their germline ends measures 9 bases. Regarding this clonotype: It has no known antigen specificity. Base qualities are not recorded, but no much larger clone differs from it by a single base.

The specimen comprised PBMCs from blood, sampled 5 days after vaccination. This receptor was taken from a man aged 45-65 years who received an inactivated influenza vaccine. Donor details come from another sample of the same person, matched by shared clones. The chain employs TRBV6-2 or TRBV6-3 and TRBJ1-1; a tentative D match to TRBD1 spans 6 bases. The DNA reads TGTGCCAGCAGTTACGGGGGGGCGACTGAAGCTTTCTTT. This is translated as CASSYGGATEAFF.